The clone carrying this TCR beta chain has a handful of counts. No antigen is known for it. V lost 4 bases to trimming and J lost 0 bases; unmatched junction nucleotides: 8. The CDR3 contains 16 residues. From germline, CDR1 is MDHEN and CDR2 SYDVKM. This entry belongs to a study of cytomegalovirus exposure and HLA in healthy donors. The study's findings and limits: Both high specificity and high sensitivity reportedly marked the classifier's diagnosis of cytomegalovirus status. V- and J-gene trimming of TCR beta was linked (in a later analysis) to a missense DCLRE1C variant.

Primers included in the PCR were 60 Vbeta and 13 Jbeta primers. Sequencing was performed with immunoSEQ multiplex PCR; in TCRdb, only in-frame clones are kept and a portion is missing. The sample consists of 130,000 or so clones, approximately 74% of them appearing once. The sample was PBMCs. This sequence originates from a man aged 35 to 55 in good health and CMV-seropositive. The genes are TRBV28 and TRBJ2-7; TRBD1 matches 8 bases. CDR3 sequence (DNA): TGTGCCAGCAGTTCCTCAGGGGGCGCCGGCTCCTACGAGCAGTACTTC. As protein: CASSSSGGAGSYEQYF.